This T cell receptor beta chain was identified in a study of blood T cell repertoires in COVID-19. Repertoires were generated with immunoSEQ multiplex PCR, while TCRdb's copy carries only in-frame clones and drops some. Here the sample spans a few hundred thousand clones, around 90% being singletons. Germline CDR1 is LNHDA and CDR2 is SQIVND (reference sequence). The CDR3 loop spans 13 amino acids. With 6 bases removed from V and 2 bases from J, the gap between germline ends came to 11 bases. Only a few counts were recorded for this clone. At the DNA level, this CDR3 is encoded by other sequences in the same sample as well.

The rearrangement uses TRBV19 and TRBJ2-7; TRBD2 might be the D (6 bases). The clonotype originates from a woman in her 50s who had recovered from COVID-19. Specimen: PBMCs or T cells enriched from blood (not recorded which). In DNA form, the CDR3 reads TGTGCCAGTAGCCAGCGGGCCACCTACGAGCAGTACTTC. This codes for CASSQRATYEQYF.